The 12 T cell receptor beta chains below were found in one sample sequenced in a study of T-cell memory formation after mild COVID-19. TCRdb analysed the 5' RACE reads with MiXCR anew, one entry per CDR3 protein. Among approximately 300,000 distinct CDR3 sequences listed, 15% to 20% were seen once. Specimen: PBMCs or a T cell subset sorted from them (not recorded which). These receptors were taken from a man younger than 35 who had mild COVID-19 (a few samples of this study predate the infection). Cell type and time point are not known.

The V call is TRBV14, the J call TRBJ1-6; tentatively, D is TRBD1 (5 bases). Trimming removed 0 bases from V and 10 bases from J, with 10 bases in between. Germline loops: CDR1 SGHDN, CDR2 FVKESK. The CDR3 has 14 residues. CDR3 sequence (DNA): TGTGCCAGCAGCCAAGAAGGGGCAAGATCACCCCTCCACTTT. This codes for CASSQEGARSPLHF.

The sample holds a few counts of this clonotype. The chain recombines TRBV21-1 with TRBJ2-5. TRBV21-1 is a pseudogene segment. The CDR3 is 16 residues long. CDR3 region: CASSKTASRTQETQYF. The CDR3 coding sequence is TGTGCCAGCAGCAAAACGGCCAGCCGAACCCAAGAGACCCAGTACTTC.

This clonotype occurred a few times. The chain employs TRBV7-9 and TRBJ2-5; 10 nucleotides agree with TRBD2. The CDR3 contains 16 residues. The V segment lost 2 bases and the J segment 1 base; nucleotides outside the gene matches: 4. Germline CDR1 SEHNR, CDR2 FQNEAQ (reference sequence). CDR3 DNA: TGTGCCAGCAGCTTACCTAGCGGGGGCCTCCAAGAGACCCAGTACTTC. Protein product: CASSLPSGGLQETQYF.

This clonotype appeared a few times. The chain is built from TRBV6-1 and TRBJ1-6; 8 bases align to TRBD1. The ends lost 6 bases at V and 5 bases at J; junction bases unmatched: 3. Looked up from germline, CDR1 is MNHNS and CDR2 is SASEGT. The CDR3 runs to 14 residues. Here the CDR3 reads CASSVDRDNSPLHF. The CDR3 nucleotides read TGTGCCAGCAGCGTGGACAGGGATAATTCACCCCTCCACTTT.

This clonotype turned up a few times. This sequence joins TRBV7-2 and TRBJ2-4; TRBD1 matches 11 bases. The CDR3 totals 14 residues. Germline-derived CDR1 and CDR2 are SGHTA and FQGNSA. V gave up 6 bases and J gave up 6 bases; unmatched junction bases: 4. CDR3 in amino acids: CASRGTGGGNIQYF. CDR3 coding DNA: TGTGCCAGCAGGGGGACAGGGGGAGGAAACATTCAGTACTTC. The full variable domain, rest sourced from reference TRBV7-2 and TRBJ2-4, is GAGVSQSPSNKVTEKGKDVELRCDPISGHTALYWYRQSLGQGLEFLIYFQGNSAPDKSGLPSDRFSAERTGGSVSTLTIQRTQQEDSAVYLCASRGTGGGNIQYFGAGTRLSVL.

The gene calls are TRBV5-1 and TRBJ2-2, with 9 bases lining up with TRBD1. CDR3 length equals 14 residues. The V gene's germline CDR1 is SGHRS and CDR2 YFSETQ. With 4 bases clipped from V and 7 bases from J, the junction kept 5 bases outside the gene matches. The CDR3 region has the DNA TGCGCCAGCAGCCTGGGGACAGGGTACGGGGAGCTGTTTTTT. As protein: CASSLGTGYGELFF.

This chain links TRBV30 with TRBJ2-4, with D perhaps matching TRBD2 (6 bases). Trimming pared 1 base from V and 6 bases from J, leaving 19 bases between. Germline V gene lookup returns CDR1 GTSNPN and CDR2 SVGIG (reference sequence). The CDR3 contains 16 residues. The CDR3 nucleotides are TGTGCCTGGAGTGACGGACGGGACTCTGTTGGAAACATTCAGTACTTC. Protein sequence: CAWSDGRDSVGNIQYF.

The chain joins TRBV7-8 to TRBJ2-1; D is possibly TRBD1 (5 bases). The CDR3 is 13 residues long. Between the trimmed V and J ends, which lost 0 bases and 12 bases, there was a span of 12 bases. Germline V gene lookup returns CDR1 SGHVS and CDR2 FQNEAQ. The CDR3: CASSLAFRVRQFF. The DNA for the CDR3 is TGTGCCAGCAGCTTAGCGTTCAGGGTAAGGCAGTTCTTC.

CDR3 DNA sequence: TGTGCCACCAGCAGAGATCCTGGGCCCGCGGGCTACACCTTC. This encodes CATSRDPGPAGYTF. The gene calls are TRBV15 and TRBJ1-2; D ambiguous. The CDR3 length is 14 residues. Germline V lookup: CDR1 LNHNV, CDR2 YYDKDF (reference sequence). V was shortened by 0 bases and J by 8 bases, with 13 bases between the two germline ends. Variable domain in full (rest from reference TRBV15 and TRBJ1-2): DAMVIQNPRYQVTQFGKPVTLSCSQTLNHNVMYWYQQKSSQAPKLLFHYYDKDFNNEADTPDNFQSRRPNTSFCFLDIRSPGLGDTAMYLCATSRDPGPAGYTFGSGTRLTVV.

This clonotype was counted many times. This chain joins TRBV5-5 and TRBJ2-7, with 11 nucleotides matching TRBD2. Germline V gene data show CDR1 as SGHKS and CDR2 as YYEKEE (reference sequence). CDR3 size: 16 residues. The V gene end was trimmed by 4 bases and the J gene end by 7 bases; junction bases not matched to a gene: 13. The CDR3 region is CASSPLSGRLAGEQYV. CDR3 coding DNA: TGTGCCAGCAGCCCCCTCTCCGGTAGACTAGCGGGGGAGCAGTACGTC.

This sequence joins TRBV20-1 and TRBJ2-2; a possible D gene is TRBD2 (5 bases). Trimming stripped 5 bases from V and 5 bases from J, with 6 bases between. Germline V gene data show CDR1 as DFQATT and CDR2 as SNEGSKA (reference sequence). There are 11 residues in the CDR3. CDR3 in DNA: TGCAGTGCTCTAGCAACCGGGGAGCTGTTTTTT. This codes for CSALATGELFF.

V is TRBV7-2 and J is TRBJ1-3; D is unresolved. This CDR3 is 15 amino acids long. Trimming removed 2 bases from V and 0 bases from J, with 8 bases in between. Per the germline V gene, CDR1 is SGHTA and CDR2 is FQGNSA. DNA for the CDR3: TGTGCCAGCAGCTTAATGGCTTACTCTGGAAACACCATATATTTT. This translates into CASSLMAYSGNTIYF.